This T cell receptor beta chain was found in a study of cytomegalovirus exposure and HLA in healthy donors. Notes on the study in general: Donors belonging to an Asian-associated ancestry cluster reportedly showed fewer N-insertions in productive TCRs than the roughly 670-donor mean, according to what a later analysis found. Clonal expansion, a later analysis showed, was greater in HLA-associated TCR beta chains than in equally common others.

Each of the donors was a healthy bone marrow donor. The CDR3 runs to 15 residues. Germline V lookup: CDR1 MNHEY, CDR2 SVGAGI. V lost 0 bases to trimming and J lost 7 bases, with 12 bases between them. As to this clone: The target antigen is unknown.

The PCR made use of 60 Vbeta and 13 Jbeta primers. Method: immunoSEQ multiplex PCR; TCRdb's copy keeps in-frame clones and lacks some. This sample has around 64,000 clones, with 85% found just once. This receptor was taken from a female donor in good health and CMV-seronegative. This sequence joins TRBV6-5 and TRBJ1-4; a weak D match, TRBD1 (5 bases). The sample consisted of PBMCs. The chain's CDR3 is CASSYSRGGSEKLFF. The CDR3 DNA is TGTGCCAGCAGTTACTCTAGGGGCGGCAGTGAAAAACTGTTTTTT.